This T cell receptor beta chain is drawn from a study of blood T cell repertoires in COVID-19 (dated by TCRdb to 2019 to 2021). Context from the whole study: The collaborator samples originated in the United States, Italy and Spain and spanned the acute and convalescent phases of COVID-19. The repertoires were made available in a free public database intended to serve as a resource for research on the immune response to SARS-CoV-2. The samples were drawn from the first 160 participants of the ongoing ImmuneRACE study and from about 1,200 subjects provided by 6 global collaborators. A de-identified subject ID, COVID-19 status, age in years and sex were almost always included in the sample metadata. The dataset comprised deeply sampled blood TCRbeta repertoires from subjects exposed to, actively infected with, or recovered from COVID-19. Where available, HLA class I and class II types were taken from metadata supplied by the sample provider and were not determined by assay-based typing. The material from the prospective study consisted of cDNA or gDNA derived from T cells, B-cell-depleted T cells, or PBMCs.

TCRbeta CDR3 regions were amplified from genomic DNA by means of the immunoSEQ Assay, a bias-controlled multiplex PCR. On the study's bioinformatics: Nucleated cell counts per sample were estimated from amplification of reference gene primers within the assay. To quantify the absolute abundance of each unique TCRbeta CDR3 rearrangement, sequence reads were collapsed and filtered. For each sample, productive Simpson clonality was calculated as the square root of Simpson's diversity index across productive rearrangements. TCRdb provides this immuneACCESS table in a form limited to in-frame rearrangements. Some clones are lacking; in checked studies, under half of them reflect an unresolved V gene, and why the rest are absent is not known. The V and J calls and clone size were taken over from that table, and D and trimming were inferred from the DNA. This sample holds 60,000 to 85,000 clones; roughly 80% were observed only once. The ten largest account for under 20% of the sample.

What the authors observed across the whole study: How much clinical and demographic metadata was included differed by source and by participant, and the metadata was provided uncurated.

On this clone: There is no known antigen for this receptor. No much larger clone is present one base from it, and per-base qualities are unavailable.

Collaborating institutions collected whole blood in K2EDTA tubes following their own protocols. For TCRbeta analysis, collaborator samples were shipped as frozen whole blood, as isolated PBMCs, or as DNA extracted from either sample type. Reading from cysteine to phenylalanine, the CDR3 counts 17 amino acids. Solely the CDR3 DNA is kept, with 51 bases framed from the first base. Per the germline V gene (reference sequence), LGHDT is the CDR1 and YNNKEL is the CDR2. Germline trimming amounts to 2 bases on V and 0 bases on J, with 6 as the count of junction bases outside the gene matches. Material for sequencing was peripheral blood. The chain links TRBV3-1 (or the pseudogene TRBV3-2) with TRBJ2-2; TRBD2 aligns with 7 central bases. The TCR sequence derives from a woman aged 55 to 70 with acute or convalescent COVID-19. The DNA sequence is as follows: TGTGCCAGCAGCCAATTGGGGGGAGGGGCGAACACCGGGGAGCTGTTTTTT. It is translated as CASSQLGGGANTGELFF.